A selection of T cell receptor beta chains follows, all from one sample in a study of shared clonotypes between healthy human individuals. Sequencing was performed with immunoSEQ multiplex PCR; in TCRdb, only in-frame clones are kept and a portion is missing. The sample holds about 520,000 clones; approximately 80% are singletons and the top ten take around 11%. Sequenced sample: PBMCs. Every receptor here comes from a woman in her 40s in good health. Some clones in this sample may be carry-over from other donors' samples. The CDR3 runs from the conserved cysteine through the conserved F or W.

V gene,J gene,CDR3 protein
TRBV10-3,TRBJ2-5,CATKGEREFETQYF
TRBV7-6,TRBJ2-3,CASSFGVSDTQYF
TRBV18,TRBJ1-3,CASSAETNTIYF
TRBV20-1,TRBJ1-1,CSARTGTEAFF
TRBV4-3,NA,CASSQAPRTGPYEQYF
TRBV30,TRBJ1-2,CAWSPRGRLGYTF
TRBV7-7,TRBJ2-1,CASSPPGGGEQFF
TRBV5-4,TRBJ2-7,CASSRPGDGYEQYF
TRBV7-6,TRBJ2-2,CASSPREFGELFF
TRBV10-1,TRBJ2-1,CASSTGTQTFHEQFF
TRBV28,TRBJ2-7,CASSSLAAEGSYEQYF
TRBV4-2,TRBJ1-5,CASSQDHSNQPQHF
TRBV27,TRBJ2-3,CASSPWGGRGLQDTQYF
TRBV2,TRBJ2-7,CASSETNPAGLATSYEQYF
TRBV28,TRBJ2-6,CASRPPGRSGANVLTF
TRBV10-3,TRBJ1-1,CAISAQGVSFGAFF
TRBV5-8,TRBJ1-2,CASSAHRGLYGYTF
TRBV4-3,TRBJ2-5,CASGLTTAQETQYF
TRBV14,TRBJ2-2,CASTWASGSTGELFF
TRBV11-2,TRBJ2-1,CASSLEPYNEQFF
TRBV14,TRBJ1-1,CASSPSHRDTEAFF
TRBV11-3,TRBJ2-1,CASSPRGLANYNEQFF
TRBV10-3,TRBJ1-2,CAISETEAMVQGGNGYTF
TRBV9,TRBJ2-5,CASSVEAGGFGEETQYF
TRBV28,TRBJ2-2,CASSLGRWNTGELFF
TRBV2,TRBJ2-7,CASSPDREEQYF
TRBV27,TRBJ1-1,CASKRPGPTEAFF
TRBV7-9,TRBJ2-5,CASSLEFGLWYF
TRBV10-3,TRBJ2-5,CAPRRTGLAEETQYF
TRBV30,TRBJ1-1,CAWSVGRNTEAFF
TRBV30,TRBJ2-7,CAWSGQMSYEQYF
TRBV2,TRBJ2-6,CASSARDRAPSSGANVLTF
TRBV28,TRBJ1-1,CASSSPTPVNTEAFF
TRBV15,TRBJ1-5,CATSRGFGVAVNSNQPQHF
TRBV30,TRBJ1-5,CAWSFGRGQPQHF
TRBV9,TRBJ2-1,CASSVVGNYNEQFF
TRBV25-1,TRBJ2-6,CASSENTPYGSGANVLTF
TRBV15,TRBJ1-5,CATSRDKSGGNQPQHF
TRBV7-2,TRBJ1-4,CASSPAAGLNEKLFF
TRBV11-3,TRBJ2-7,CASSLDPSGRAYEQYF
TRBV27,TRBJ1-1,CASSLSQGGEAFF
TRBV5-6,TRBJ1-3,CASSLVSPGNTIYF
TRBV5-1,TRBJ2-2,CASSSGVPGTGELFF
TRBV30,TRBJ1-2,CAWRSGGFGYTF
TRBV5-6,TRBJ1-4,CASSPLTGPNEKLFF